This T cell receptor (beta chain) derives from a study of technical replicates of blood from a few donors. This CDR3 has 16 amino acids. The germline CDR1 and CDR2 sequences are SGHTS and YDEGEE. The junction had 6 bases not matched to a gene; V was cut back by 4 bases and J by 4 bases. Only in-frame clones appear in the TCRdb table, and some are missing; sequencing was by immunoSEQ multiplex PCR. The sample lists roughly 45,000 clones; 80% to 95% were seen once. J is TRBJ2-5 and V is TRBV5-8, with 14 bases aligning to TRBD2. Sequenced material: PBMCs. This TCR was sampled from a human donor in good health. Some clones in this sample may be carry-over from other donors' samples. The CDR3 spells CASSHGGTSGGETQYF. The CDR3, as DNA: TGTGCCAGCAGCCATGGTGGGACTAGCGGGGGAGAGACCCAGTACTTC.